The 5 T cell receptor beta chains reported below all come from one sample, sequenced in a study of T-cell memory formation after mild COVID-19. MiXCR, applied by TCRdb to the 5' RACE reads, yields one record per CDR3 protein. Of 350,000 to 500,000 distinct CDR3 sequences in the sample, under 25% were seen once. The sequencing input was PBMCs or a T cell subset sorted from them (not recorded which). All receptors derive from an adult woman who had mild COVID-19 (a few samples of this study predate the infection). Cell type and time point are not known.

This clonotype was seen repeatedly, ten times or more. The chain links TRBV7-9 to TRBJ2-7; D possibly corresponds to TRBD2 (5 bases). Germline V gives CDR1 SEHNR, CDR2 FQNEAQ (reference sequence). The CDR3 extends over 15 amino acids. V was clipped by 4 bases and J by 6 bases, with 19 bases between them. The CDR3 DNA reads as TGTGCCAGCAGCTCCACAAGCCCTTCTGGAGGCGAGCAGTACTTC. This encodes CASSSTSPSGGEQYF.

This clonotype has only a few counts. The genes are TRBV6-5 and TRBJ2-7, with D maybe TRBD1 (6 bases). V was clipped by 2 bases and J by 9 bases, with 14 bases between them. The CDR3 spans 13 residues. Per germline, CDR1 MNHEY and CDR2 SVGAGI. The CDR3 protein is CASSYGRGNWQYF. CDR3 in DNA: TGTGCCAGCAGTTACGGCAGGGGTAACTGGCAGTACTTC.

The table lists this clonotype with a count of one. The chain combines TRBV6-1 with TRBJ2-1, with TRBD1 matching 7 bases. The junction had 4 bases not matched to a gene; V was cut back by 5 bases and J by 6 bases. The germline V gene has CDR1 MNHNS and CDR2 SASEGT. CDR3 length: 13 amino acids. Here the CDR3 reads CASSWDSLNEQFF. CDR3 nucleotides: TGTGCCAGCAGTTGGGACAGTCTCAATGAGCAGTTCTTC.

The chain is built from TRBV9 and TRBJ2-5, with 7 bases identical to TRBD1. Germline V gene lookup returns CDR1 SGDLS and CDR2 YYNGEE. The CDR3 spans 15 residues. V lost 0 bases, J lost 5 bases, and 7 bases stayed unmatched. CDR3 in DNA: TGTGCCAGCAGCGTAGGACAGGGCATCTACGAGACCCAGTACTTC. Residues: CASSVGQGIYETQYF. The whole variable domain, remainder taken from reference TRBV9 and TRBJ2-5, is DSGVTQTPKHLITATGQRVTLRCSPRSGDLSVYWYQQSLDQGLQFLIQYYNGEERAKGNILERFSAQQFPDLHSELNLSSLELGDSALYFCASSVGQGIYETQYFGPGTRLLVL.

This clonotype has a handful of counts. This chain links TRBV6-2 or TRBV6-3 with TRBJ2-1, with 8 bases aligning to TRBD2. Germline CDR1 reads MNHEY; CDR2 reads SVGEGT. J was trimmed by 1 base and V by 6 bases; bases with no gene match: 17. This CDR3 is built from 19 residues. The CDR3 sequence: CASSPPGLGPQGSYNEQFF. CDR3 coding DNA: TGTGCCAGCAGCCCACCGGGACTAGGCCCCCAGGGTTCCTACAATGAGCAGTTCTTC.